Included here is one TCR beta chain sequence, with context. At deep level, the assay was performed. Generated by immunoSEQ multiplex PCR, the TCRdb table keeps only in-frame clones and is missing some. This table has some 680,000 clones, roughly 73% appearing once. Germline V gives CDR1 SEHNR, CDR2 FQNEAQ (reference sequence). Trimming removed 0 bases at V and 4 bases at J, with 9 bases between. This CDR3 is 15 amino acids long. These data originate in a study of shared clonotypes between healthy human individuals. Donation came from healthy HIV-negative adults that had no recent acute infections or vaccinations. The split of CD4+ cells yielded CD45RA+ naive and CD45RA-negative memory subsets.

The sequenced sample was memory CD4+ T cells sorted from blood. Subset here: CD45RA-negative fraction. The V gene is TRBV7-9, the J gene TRBJ2-2; D may be TRBD2 (5 bases). The source is a woman aged 25 to 39 in good health. CDR3 region: CASSLATAGTGELFF. The CDR3 DNA reads TGTGCCAGCAGCTTAGCGACCGCGGGCACCGGGGAGCTGTTTTTT.